These 23 T cell receptor beta chains came from one sample sequenced in a study of T cell responses to AZD1222 COVID-19 vaccine. Profiling relied on immunoSEQ multiplex PCR, and the TCRdb table lists in-frame clones only, not all of them. This table holds under 150,000 clones, more than 85% found once. Sequencing used peripheral blood, obtained on day 0 of AZD1222 vaccination. The receptors stem from an adult in good health.

The gene calls are TRBV2 and TRBJ2-1; 8 positions match TRBD2. CDR1 is SNHLY and CDR2 is FYNNEI in the germline V gene. After removal of 8 bases from V and 6 bases from J, the junction contained 6 bases not matched to a gene. The CDR3 loop spans 13 amino acids. DNA for the CDR3: TGTGCCAGCTACGGCCGGGAGGGCAATGAGCAGTTCTTC. Translating gives CASYGREGNEQFF.

The rearrangement links TRBV5-1 to TRBJ2-2, with D unresolved. Germline lookup yields CDR1 SGHRS and CDR2 YFSETQ. The ends were cut back, 1 base at V and 0 bases at J, with 10 bases in the middle. The length of the CDR3 is 16 residues. CDR3 amino acids: CASSLPEVANTGELFF. The CDR3 region has the DNA TGCGCCAGCAGCTTGCCGGAAGTCGCGAACACCGGGGAGCTGTTTTTT.

The genes are TRBV18 and TRBJ1-2; D unresolved. V lost 3 bases and J 5 bases, leaving 16 bases between the germline ends. This CDR3 spans 15 amino acids. Germline CDR1 KGHSH, CDR2 LQKENI. CDR3 protein: CASSPAGSGIYGYTF. CDR3 nucleotide sequence: TGTGCCAGCTCACCGGCGGGATCCGGGATATATGGCTACACCTTC. Supplemented by reference TRBV18 and TRBJ1-2, the full variable domain reads NAGVMQNPRHLVRRRGQEARLRCSPMKGHSHVYWYRQLPEEGLKFMVYLQKENIIDESGMPKERFSAEFPKEGPSILRIQQVVRGDSAAYFCASSPAGSGIYGYTFGSGTRLTVV.

This clone was observed a single time. V is TRBV13 and J is TRBJ2-1, with TRBD2 matching 9 bases. With V trimmed by 2 bases and J by 7 bases, 12 bases remained unmatched. CDR1 and CDR2 (germline): PRHDT, FYEKMQ (reference sequence). There are 17 residues in the CDR3. The CDR3 is CASSLSFSGGSLNEQFF. CDR3 DNA: TGTGCCAGCAGCTTAAGTTTTAGCGGGGGTTCTTTGAATGAGCAGTTCTTC.

V is TRBV5-1 and J is TRBJ1-2; D perhaps matches TRBD1 (5 bases). V was clipped by 0 bases and J by 2 bases, with 14 bases between them. The germline V gene has CDR1 SGHRS and CDR2 YFSETQ. This CDR3 region has 16 residues. The CDR3 loop is CASSLGGTNLNYGYTF. CDR3 nucleotides: TGCGCCAGCAGCTTGGGAGGGACGAACCTCAACTATGGCTACACCTTC.

This chain joins TRBV13 and TRBJ2-1, with unresolved D. CDR1 and CDR2 (germline): PRHDT, FYEKMQ (reference sequence). The V end was cut by 0 bases, the J end by 2 bases, with 11 bases between. The CDR3 has 16 residues. CDR3 sequence: CASSLGPQQPYNEQFF. CDR3 bases: TGTGCCAGCAGCTTAGGACCGCAACAACCCTACAATGAGCAGTTCTTC.

The chain recombines TRBV11-2 with TRBJ2-2; TRBD2 is a possible D gene (5 bases). CDR3 size: 13 residues. The germline V gene has CDR1 SGHAT and CDR2 FQNNGV. The V gene lost 5 bases and the J gene lost 7 bases, with 11 bases spanning the gap. This chain's CDR3 is CASSRLRVGELFF. DNA of the CDR3: TGTGCCAGCAGCCGACTAAGAGTCGGGGAGCTGTTTTTT.

V and J are TRBV19 and TRBJ1-6, with D possibly TRBD1 on 6 matching bases. The CDR3 has 16 amino acids. Trimming cost V 6 bases and J 0 bases, with 12 bases left between them. Germline-derived CDR1 and CDR2 are LNHDA and SQIVND (reference sequence). The CDR3 is CASRNGQSSYNSPLHF. Written as DNA, the CDR3 is TGTGCCAGTAGGAACGGACAGAGCTCCTATAATTCACCCCTCCACTTT.

This chain uses TRBV21-1 with TRBJ2-3; TRBD2, as called in the table, went unchecked against the DNA. TRBV21-1 is listed as a pseudogene. The CDR3 runs to 15 residues. The CDR3 is CASSNQTSAEDTQYF. The CDR3 DNA follows: TGTGCCAGCAGCAACCAGACTAGCGCTGAAGATACGCAGTATTTT.

This chain joins TRBV19 and TRBJ1-1, with D unresolved. The germline V gene has CDR1 LNHDA and CDR2 SQIVND (reference sequence). V was clipped by 0 bases and J by 0 bases, with 8 bases between them. The CDR3 is 15 residues long. CDR3 DNA: TGTGCCAGTAGTATAGATCGGAGTATGAACACTGAAGCTTTCTTT. Protein sequence: CASSIDRSMNTEAFF.

The genes are TRBV2 and TRBJ1-5; no clear D. Germline values: CDR1 SNHLY, CDR2 FYNNEI. The V end lost 7 bases, the J end lost 0 bases, and 10 bases lay between the germline ends. The CDR3 is 14 amino acids. CDR3 nucleotide sequence: TGTGCCAGCAAGCAGATGGATAGCAATCAGCCCCAGCATTTT. Translated: CASKQMDSNQPQHF.

CDR3 sequence reads: CASSPQRLARFNEQFF. The CDR3 nucleotides are TGTGCCAGCAGTCCACAAAGACTAGCGAGGTTCAATGAGCAGTTCTTC. The chain couples TRBV6-2 or TRBV6-3 to TRBJ2-1; 8 bases map to TRBD2. Germline assignment: CDR1 MNHEY and CDR2 SVGEGT. Trimming removed 5 bases from V and 6 bases from J; junction bases left unmatched: 12. This CDR3 is built from 16 residues.

The rearrangement uses TRBV29-1 and TRBJ2-1, with TRBD1 matching 7 bases. The CDR3 spans 13 residues. Germline V CDR1 and CDR2: SQVTM, ANQGSEA. J gave up 3 bases and V 5 bases, and 4 bases lay outside the gene matches. CDR3 sequence (DNA): TGCAGCGTTCCTTGGACAGGCTACAATGAGCAGTTCTTC. Its translation: CSVPWTGYNEQFF.

J is TRBJ1-5 and V is TRBV19, with TRBD1 identical over 8 bases. The CDR3 is 15 amino acids. With 7 bases clipped from V and 7 bases from J, the junction kept 12 bases outside the gene matches. CDR1 and CDR2 (germline): LNHDA, SQIVND (reference sequence). CDR3 protein: CASKEAGGNWQPQHF. The CDR3 DNA sequence: TGTGCCAGTAAAGAGGCAGGGGGCAATTGGCAGCCCCAGCATTTT.

V is TRBV4-1 and J is TRBJ2-1, with 13 bases fitting TRBD2. CDR1 is MGHRA, CDR2 YSYEKL, per germline. The CDR3 has 18 residues. V was clipped by 3 bases and J by 6 bases; unmatched bases: 11. The CDR3 nucleotides are TGCGCCAGCAGCCAGGAACCCTGGACTAGCGGGGGATTCAATGAGCAGTTCTTC. Translated, it gives CASSQEPWTSGGFNEQFF.

The V and J genes are TRBV6-2 or TRBV6-3 and TRBJ1-2, with a weak D call TRBD1 (6 bases). Germline V gene data show CDR1 as MNHEY and CDR2 as SVGEGT. The CDR3 is 14 residues long. V shed 2 bases and J shed 5 bases, with 12 bases lying between them. The CDR3 DNA follows: TGTGCCAGCAGTTACCGTACAGGGACTTATGGCTACACCTTC. Residues: CASSYRTGTYGYTF.

The V and J genes are TRBV3-1 (or the pseudogene TRBV3-2) and TRBJ2-7; 9 bases are a match to TRBD1. The trim removed 4 bases at V and 2 bases at J, leaving 12 bases unmatched. The CDR3 length is 17 residues. Germline CDR1 is LGHDT and CDR2 is YNNKEL (reference sequence). CDR3 nucleotide sequence: TGTGCCAGCAGCCTGGGACAGGGAAGGGGGGGAGCCTACGAGCAGTACTTC. Translation gives CASSLGQGRGGAYEQYF.

This clone was seen only a few times. The sample has other DNA sequences that encode this CDR3 too. The chain links TRBV7-2 to TRBJ2-7; perhaps TRBD2 as D (5 bases). Trimming pared 1 base from V and 2 bases from J, leaving 9 bases between. The germline V gene has CDR1 SGHTA and CDR2 FQGNSA. CDR3 length: 14 amino acids. The CDR3 DNA sequence: TGTGCCAGCAGCTTAGGGGGAGCCCCCTACGAGCAGTACTTC. Its protein product is CASSLGGAPYEQYF.

V is TRBV29-1 and J is TRBJ2-5; unclear D gene. V was trimmed by 3 bases and J by 5 bases, leaving 13 bases between them. The CDR3 loop spans 13 amino acids. Germline V CDR1 and CDR2: SQVTM, ANQGSEA. The CDR3 nucleotides are TGCAGCGTTGAGTTAGTGGTAATGGAGACCCAGTACTTC. Protein sequence: CSVELVVMETQYF.

The genes are TRBV5-1 and TRBJ1-2, with TRBD1 identical over 9 bases. V shed 7 bases and J 8 bases; nucleotides not matched to a gene: 12. Germline-derived CDR1 and CDR2 are SGHRS and YFSETQ. The CDR3 runs 14 residues. The CDR3 sequence: CASRPTGTGRGYTF. In DNA form, the CDR3 reads TGCGCCAGCCGCCCTACCGGGACAGGGCGCGGCTACACCTTC.

The genes are TRBV6-5 and TRBJ2-2; TRBD1 matches 9 bases. CDR3 length equals 15 residues. Germline-derived CDR1 and CDR2 are MNHEY and SVGAGI. Trimming removed 6 bases from V and 4 bases from J; junction bases left unmatched: 6. CDR3 loop: CASSSGQGFTGELFF. The CDR3 DNA follows: TGTGCCAGCAGCTCCGGACAGGGGTTCACCGGGGAGCTGTTTTTT.

This rearrangement joins TRBV9 to TRBJ1-5; 7 bases align to TRBD1. With 3 bases clipped from V and 7 bases from J, the junction kept 7 bases outside the gene matches. The CDR3 consists of 14 residues. Germline V gene data show CDR1 as SGDLS and CDR2 as YYNGEE. The CDR3 nucleotides read TGTGCCAGCAGCGCAGGGGGGGGCGGACAGCCCCAGCATTTT. Translating it yields CASSAGGGGQPQHF.

The V gene is TRBV12-3 or TRBV12-4, the J gene TRBJ1-3, with D hard to call. The CDR3 totals 13 residues. Between the trimmed V and J ends, which lost 3 bases and 2 bases, there was a span of 5 bases. CDR3 in DNA: TGTGCCAGCAGTTTGAGGCCTGGAAACACCATATATTTT. Protein: CASSLRPGNTIYF.